One sample yielded the 18 T cell receptor beta chains listed below, sequenced in a study of shared clonotypes between healthy human individuals. Method: immunoSEQ multiplex PCR; TCRdb's copy keeps in-frame clones and lacks some. The table records roughly 500,000 clones, over 75% of them present only once. Sequenced: PBMCs. These TCRs come from a woman in her forties in good health. Some clones in this sample may be carry-over from other donors' samples.

The chain uses TRBV11-3 and TRBJ2-1, with 8 bases identical to TRBD2. The CDR3 loop spans 17 amino acids. Germline lookup yields CDR1 SGHNT and CDR2 YENEEA. V lost 0 bases to trimming and J lost 5 bases; unmatched junction nucleotides: 9. DNA for the CDR3: TGTGCCAGCAGCTTAGACTATTCGGGACTAGAGCACAATGAGCAGTTCTTC. Its translation is CASSLDYSGLEHNEQFF.

This CDR3 reads CAWMYAGQNTDTQYF. CDR3 DNA: TGTGCCTGGATGTACGCGGGACAGAACACAGATACGCAGTATTTT. This rearrangement joins TRBV30 to TRBJ2-3; D is possibly TRBD1 (7 bases). Germline assignment: CDR1 GTSNPN and CDR2 SVGIG (reference sequence). This CDR3 region has 15 residues. Trimming stripped 4 bases from V and 2 bases from J, with 16 bases between.

The rearrangement uses TRBV4-2 and TRBJ2-3; TRBD2 agrees at 10 bases. Germline V gene lookup returns CDR1 LGHNA and CDR2 YNFKEQ. V lost 0 bases, J lost 6 bases, and 9 bases stayed unmatched. This CDR3 spans 17 amino acids. CDR3 amino acids: CASSQEGLAGDGDTQYF. DNA for the CDR3: TGTGCCAGCAGCCAAGAAGGGCTAGCGGGAGATGGGGATACGCAGTATTTT.

Details on this clone: At one end the junction does not follow the germline gene, possibly because of a read error. The rearrangement links TRBV7-8 to TRBJ1-4; tentative D call: TRBD1 (5 bases). The CDR3 contains 16 residues. The germline gives CDR1 SGHVS, CDR2 FQNEAQ. CDR3 loop: CASSFGAGRANEKLFF. Here the CDR3 DNA reads TGTGCTAGCAGCTTTGGGGCAGGGAGGGCTAATGAAAAACTGTTTTTT.

This clone was recorded a few times. This may be a read error: a much more frequent sequence differs by one nucleotide. This chain links TRBV2 with TRBJ2-2, with 8 bases fitting TRBD1. Germline V CDR1 and CDR2: SNHLY, FYNNEI. The CDR3 has 15 amino acids. CDR3 nucleotides: TGTGCCAGCAGCACAGACAGGGGCGCAACCGTGGAGCTGTTTTTT. This sequence encodes CASSTDRGATVELFF.

This clone has more than one count but fewer than ten. CDR3 bases: TGTGCCAGCAGTTTAGGGACTAGGCCCGGGGAGCTGTTTTTT. Encoded protein: CASSLGTRPGELFF. This chain joins TRBV28 and TRBJ2-2; 8 bases agree with TRBD2. With 2 bases clipped from V and 6 bases from J, the junction kept 2 bases outside the gene matches. Per germline, CDR1 MDHEN and CDR2 SYDVKM. The CDR3 is made up of 14 amino acids.

This clone was detected many times. The same CDR3 arises from other DNA sequences in this sample as well. The rearrangement joins TRBV5-5 to TRBJ2-7; TRBD1 aligns across 8 bases. After removal of 4 bases from V and 3 bases from J, the junction contained 3 bases not matched to a gene. Germline V CDR1 and CDR2: SGHKS, YYEKEE (reference sequence). The CDR3 is made up of 13 amino acids. The CDR3 loop reads CASSLTGDYEQYF. The CDR3 region has the DNA TGTGCCAGCAGCCTGACAGGGGACTACGAGCAGTACTTC.

The chain has TRBV27 and TRBJ1-5; tentative D call: TRBD1 (6 bases). The germline V gene has CDR1 MNHEY and CDR2 SMNVEV (reference sequence). CDR3 length: 15 residues. V was trimmed by 6 bases and J by 7 bases, leaving 19 bases between them. CDR3 region: CASSQDRRASQPQHF. In DNA form, the CDR3 reads TGTGCCAGCAGCCAAGACAGGAGGGCTAGCCAGCCCCAGCATTTT.

This chain joins TRBV4-2 and TRBJ2-7; D uncertain. The CDR3 sequence is 12 residues long. With 1 base removed from V and 5 bases from J, the gap between germline ends came to 6 bases. Germline-derived CDR1 and CDR2 are LGHNA and YNFKEQ. CDR3 coding DNA: TGTGCCAGCAGCCAAGCGTGGGACGAGCAGTACTTC. Residues: CASSQAWDEQYF.

This rearrangement joins TRBV5-1 to TRBJ2-3, with 9 bases lining up with TRBD2. The CDR3 consists of 16 residues. J gave up 1 base and V 4 bases, and 7 bases lay outside the gene matches. Germline CDR1 reads SGHRS; CDR2 reads YFSETQ. This CDR3 reads CASSDLAGGGTDTQYF. The CDR3 bases are TGCGCCAGCAGCGACCTGGCGGGAGGGGGCACAGATACGCAGTATTTT.

Concerning this clone itself: This is likely an artifact of a read error, given a far larger clone one base away. Within the sample, other DNA sequences also encode this same CDR3. V and J are TRBV7-9 and TRBJ2-7; TRBD2 is a possible D gene (6 bases). V gave up 5 bases and J gave up 2 bases, with 22 bases separating them. This CDR3 region has 17 residues. CDR1 is SEHNR and CDR2 is FQNEAQ in the germline V gene (reference sequence). The CDR3 nucleotides are TGTGCCAGCAGCCCCCCATGGCGGGACGGGCCGACCTACGAGCAGTACTTC. Its protein is CASSPPWRDGPTYEQYF.

V is TRBV14 and J is TRBJ2-1; D call uncertain. V was shortened by 6 bases and J by 2 bases, with 8 bases between the two germline ends. Germline V lookup: CDR1 SGHDN, CDR2 FVKESK. The length of the CDR3 is 13 residues. The CDR3 nucleotides read TGTGCCAGCAGTTTCACGGCCTACAATGAGCAGTTCTTC. Its translation: CASSFTAYNEQFF.

The V and J genes are TRBV5-1 and TRBJ2-1; D may be TRBD1 (7 bases). V lost 4 bases, J lost 5 bases, and 13 bases lay in between. Germline CDR1 SGHRS, CDR2 YFSETQ. This CDR3 region has 14 residues. The CDR3 is CASSGLQGNNEQFF. CDR3 DNA sequence: TGCGCCAGCAGCGGACTACAGGGGAACAATGAGCAGTTCTTC.

The chain combines TRBV27 with TRBJ2-7; 10 bases are a match to TRBD1. The CDR3 contains 17 residues. Germline loops: CDR1 MNHEY, CDR2 SMNVEV (reference sequence). After removal of 6 bases from V and 9 bases from J, the junction contained 20 bases not matched to a gene. This CDR3 is CASRRSIWDRGNDGQYF. The CDR3 coding sequence is TGTGCCAGCAGACGATCTATCTGGGACAGGGGAAATGATGGGCAGTACTTC.

The chain combines TRBV5-1 with TRBJ2-7; D is uncertain. V lost 0 bases and J lost 0, with 13 bases in between. This CDR3 spans 16 amino acids. The germline gives CDR1 SGHRS, CDR2 YFSETQ. In DNA form, the CDR3 reads TGCGCCAGCAGCTTGGATAGTAGCCGATTCTCCTACGAGCAGTACTTC. Its translation is CASSLDSSRFSYEQYF.

The chain has TRBV6-1 and TRBJ2-7, with 8 nucleotides matching TRBD2. Germline assignment: CDR1 MNHNS and CDR2 SASEGT. The CDR3 has 17 residues. Trimming removed 1 base from V and 5 bases from J; junction bases left unmatched: 13. The CDR3 spells CASSEVLAGGKLDEQYF. The CDR3 DNA follows: TGTGCCAGCAGTGAAGTGTTGGCGGGGGGTAAATTGGACGAGCAGTACTTC.

This clone was observed a single time. The chain is built from TRBV10-3 and TRBJ1-4; 7 nucleotides match TRBD1. The germline V gene has CDR1 ENHRY and CDR2 SYGVKD. The CDR3 has 16 amino acids. Trimming at V came to 2 bases and at J to 3 bases, leaving 6 bases not matched to a gene. The CDR3 protein is CAISEGQAPPNEKLFF. DNA for the CDR3: TGTGCCATCAGTGAGGGACAGGCCCCGCCTAATGAAAAACTGTTTTTT.

Concerning this clone: This likely came from a read error, as a far larger clone is one base away. The rearrangement uses TRBV25-1 and TRBJ2-7; 9 bases are a match to TRBD1. CDR1 is MGHDK, CDR2 SYGVNS, per germline. The CDR3 runs to 14 residues. The CDR3 DNA is TGTGCCAGCAGATCCGGGACAGGGAACTACGAGCGGTACTTC. It specifies CASRSGTGNYERYF.